Sequencing of this T cell receptor beta chain was carried out in a study of beta chain features in type 1 diabetes. Study findings and constraints: Significant though moderate, a shortening of TCRB CDR3s appeared in all four CD4+ subsets of Type 1 diabetes patients. Comparison showed that naive, central memory and Treg TCRB repertoires appeared more similar among patients than among healthy donors.

There are 15 residues in the CDR3. Germline V gene lookup returns CDR1 SGHAT and CDR2 FQNNGV. V lost 1 base and J lost 0, with 7 bases in between. As concerns this clone: Its antigen is not known.

Every donor provided one heparinised blood draw, which averaged roughly 120 mL. Sorting produced populations that all topped 95% purity. All of the isolated RNA was reverse transcribed, so expressed TCRB transcripts were sequenced. TCRdb's table, derived via immunoSEQ multiplex PCR, lists solely in-frame clones and lacks some. The data contain about 930,000 clones, about a sixth of them singletons. The sample was naive CD4+ T cells from blood. The rearrangement links TRBV11-2 to TRBJ1-3; no clear D. This sequence originates from a woman younger than 30 in good health. Written as DNA, the CDR3 is TGTGCCAGCAGCTTAGCAGGTTACTCTGGAAACACCATATATTTT. Protein sequence: CASSLAGYSGNTIYF.